Included here is one T cell receptor (beta chain) sequence, with context. The antigen is undetermined. The data belong to a study of OX40 agonist ivuxolimab in advanced cancers. Overall study context: In this trial design, patients received ivuxolimab intravenously at 0.01 to 10 mg/kg every 2 weeks. Study-level findings and limits: The 0.1-3.0 mg/kg partial responders had among the lowest clonal expansion. Relative to CD4+, CD8+ T cells held more expanded clones on average. The authors also found low normalized T-cell clonal expansion in some nonresponders.

Only in-frame clones appear in the TCRdb table, and some are missing; sequencing was by immunoSEQ multiplex PCR. This table holds approximately 58,000 clones, roughly 84% found once. V lost 3 bases and J 3 bases, leaving 8 bases between the germline ends. The CDR3 spans 13 residues. Germline V gene sequence: CDR1 SGHDN, CDR2 FVKESK. This TCR was sampled from an adult with an advanced solid tumor such as melanoma, head and neck, liver or kidney cancer. The specimen was CD4+ or CD8+ T cells sorted from blood, collected in a trial of the OX40 agonist ivuxolimab. The chain uses TRBV14 and TRBJ2-5, with D hard to call. The CDR3 sequence is CASSHNLKETQYF. The CDR3 DNA reads TGTGCCAGCAGCCATAACTTGAAAGAGACCCAGTACTTC.